The present T cell receptor beta chain was sequenced within a study of OX40 agonist ivuxolimab in advanced cancers. Findings and limits, study-wide: Both CD4+ and CD8+ T cell populations in blood had undergone clonal expansion by week 6 at 0.1 to 3.0 mg/kg. The mean number of expanded clones was higher in CD8+ T cells than in CD4+.

To note about this clone: Its antigen is undetermined.

Generated by immunoSEQ multiplex PCR, the TCRdb table keeps only in-frame clones and is missing some. In the table there are about 67,000 clones, roughly 84% of which are singletons. V was clipped by 5 bases and J by 1 base; unmatched bases: 7. Germline V CDR1 and CDR2: SGHTA, FQGTGA. The CDR3 consists of 15 residues. The chain employs TRBV7-3 and TRBJ2-5; 7 nucleotides line up with TRBD1. The source material was CD4+ or CD8+ T cells sorted from blood, sampled in a trial of the OX40 agonist ivuxolimab. The TCR sequence derives from an adult with an advanced solid tumor such as melanoma, head and neck, liver or kidney cancer. The CDR3 reads CASSISGQTQETQYF. The CDR3 DNA reads TGTGCCAGCAGCATATCGGGACAGACCCAAGAGACCCAGTACTTC.